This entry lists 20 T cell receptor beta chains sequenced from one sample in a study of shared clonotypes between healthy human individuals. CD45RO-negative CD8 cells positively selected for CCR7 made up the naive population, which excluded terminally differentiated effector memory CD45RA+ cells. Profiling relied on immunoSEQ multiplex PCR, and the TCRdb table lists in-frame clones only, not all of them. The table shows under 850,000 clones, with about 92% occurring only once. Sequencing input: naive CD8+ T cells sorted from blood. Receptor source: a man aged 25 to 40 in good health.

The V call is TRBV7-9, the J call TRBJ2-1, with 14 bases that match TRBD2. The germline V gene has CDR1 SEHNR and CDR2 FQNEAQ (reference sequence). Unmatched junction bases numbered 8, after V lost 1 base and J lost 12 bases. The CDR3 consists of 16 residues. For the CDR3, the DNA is TGTGCCAGCAGCTTAGATATTACCGGACTAGCGGGAGGGCAGTTCTTC. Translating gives CASSLDITGLAGGQFF.

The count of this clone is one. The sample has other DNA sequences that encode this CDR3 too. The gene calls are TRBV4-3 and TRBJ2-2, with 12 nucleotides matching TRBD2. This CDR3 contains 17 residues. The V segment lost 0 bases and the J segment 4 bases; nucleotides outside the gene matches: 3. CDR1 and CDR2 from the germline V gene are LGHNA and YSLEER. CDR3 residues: CASSQDLAGGLTGELFF. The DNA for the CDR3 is TGCGCCAGCAGCCAAGATCTAGCGGGAGGGCTCACCGGGGAGCTGTTTTTT.

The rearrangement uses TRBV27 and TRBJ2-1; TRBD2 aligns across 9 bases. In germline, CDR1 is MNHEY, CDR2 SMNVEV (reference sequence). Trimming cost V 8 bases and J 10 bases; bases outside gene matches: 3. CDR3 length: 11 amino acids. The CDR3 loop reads CASRLAGEQFF. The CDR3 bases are TGTGCCAGCCGTCTAGCGGGGGAGCAGTTCTTC.

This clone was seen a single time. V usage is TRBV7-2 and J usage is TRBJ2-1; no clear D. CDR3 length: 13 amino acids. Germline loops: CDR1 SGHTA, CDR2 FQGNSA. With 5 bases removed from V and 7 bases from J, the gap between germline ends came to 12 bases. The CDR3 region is CASSLWAFNEQFF. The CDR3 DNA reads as TGTGCCAGCAGCCTTTGGGCCTTTAATGAGCAGTTCTTC.

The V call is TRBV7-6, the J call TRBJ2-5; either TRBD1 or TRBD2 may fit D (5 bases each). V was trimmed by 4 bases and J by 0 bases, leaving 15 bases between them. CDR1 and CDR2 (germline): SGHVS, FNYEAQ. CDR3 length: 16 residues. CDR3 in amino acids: CASSSRDEGYQETQYF. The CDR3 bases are TGTGCCAGCAGCTCCCGGGACGAGGGGTACCAAGAGACCCAGTACTTC.

CDR3 bases: TGCAGCGTTGTTGGGGGCAGTGGAAACACCATATATTTT. Translated: CSVVGGSGNTIYF. V and J are TRBV29-1 and TRBJ1-3; D possibly corresponds to TRBD1 (6 bases). The CDR3 runs 13 residues. CDR1 is SQVTM and CDR2 is ANQGSEA in the germline V gene. Trimming shortened V by 4 bases and J by 3 bases, and 10 bases separated the two germline ends.

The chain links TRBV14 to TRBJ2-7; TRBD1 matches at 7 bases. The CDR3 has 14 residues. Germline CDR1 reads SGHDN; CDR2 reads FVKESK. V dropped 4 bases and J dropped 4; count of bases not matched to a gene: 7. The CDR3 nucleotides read TGTGCCAGCAGCCGACAGGGAAACCCTTACGAGCAGTACTTC. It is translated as CASSRQGNPYEQYF.

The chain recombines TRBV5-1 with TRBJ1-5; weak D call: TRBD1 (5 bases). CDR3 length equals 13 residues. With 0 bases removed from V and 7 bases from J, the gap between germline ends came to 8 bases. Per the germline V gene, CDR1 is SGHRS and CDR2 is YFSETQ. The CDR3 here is CASSLGGEQPQHF. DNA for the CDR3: TGCGCCAGCAGCTTGGGGGGGGAACAGCCCCAGCATTTT.

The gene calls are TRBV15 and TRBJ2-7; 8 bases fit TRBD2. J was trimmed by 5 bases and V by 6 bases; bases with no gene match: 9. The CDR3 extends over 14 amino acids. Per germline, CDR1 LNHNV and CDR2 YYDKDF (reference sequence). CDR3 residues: CATREGLARNEQYF. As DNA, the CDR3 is TGTGCCACCAGGGAAGGACTAGCCCGCAACGAGCAGTACTTC.

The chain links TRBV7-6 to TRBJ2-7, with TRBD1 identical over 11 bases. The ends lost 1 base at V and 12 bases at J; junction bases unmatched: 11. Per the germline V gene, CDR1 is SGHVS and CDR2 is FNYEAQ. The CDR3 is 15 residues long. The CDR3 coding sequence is TGTGCCAGCAGCTTAGGCTGGACAGGGGGCGACGTGTTGTACTTC. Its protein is CASSLGWTGGDVLYF.

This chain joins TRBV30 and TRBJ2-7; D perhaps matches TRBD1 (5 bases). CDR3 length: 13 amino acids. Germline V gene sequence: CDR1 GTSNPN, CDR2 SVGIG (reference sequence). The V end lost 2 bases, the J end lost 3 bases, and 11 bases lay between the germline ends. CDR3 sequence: CAWSTGGNYEQYF. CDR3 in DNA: TGTGCCTGGAGTACAGGCGGTAACTACGAGCAGTACTTC.

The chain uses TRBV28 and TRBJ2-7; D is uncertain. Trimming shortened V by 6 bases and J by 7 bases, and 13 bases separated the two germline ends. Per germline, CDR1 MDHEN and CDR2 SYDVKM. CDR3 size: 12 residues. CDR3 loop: CASSNPVREQYF. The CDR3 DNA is TGTGCCAGCAGCAATCCCGTCCGGGAGCAGTACTTC.

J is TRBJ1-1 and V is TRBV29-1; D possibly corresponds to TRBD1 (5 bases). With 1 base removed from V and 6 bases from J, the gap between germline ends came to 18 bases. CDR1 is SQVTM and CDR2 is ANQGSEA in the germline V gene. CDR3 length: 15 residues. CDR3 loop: CSVEGLSRDISEAFF. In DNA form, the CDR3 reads TGCAGCGTTGAAGGACTGAGCAGGGATATTTCTGAAGCTTTCTTT.

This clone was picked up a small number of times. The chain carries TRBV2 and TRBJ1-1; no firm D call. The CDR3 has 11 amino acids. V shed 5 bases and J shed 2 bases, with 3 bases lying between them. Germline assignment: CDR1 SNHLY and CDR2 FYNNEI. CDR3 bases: TGTGCCAGCAGTACAAACACTGAAGCTTTCTTT. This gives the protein CASSTNTEAFF.

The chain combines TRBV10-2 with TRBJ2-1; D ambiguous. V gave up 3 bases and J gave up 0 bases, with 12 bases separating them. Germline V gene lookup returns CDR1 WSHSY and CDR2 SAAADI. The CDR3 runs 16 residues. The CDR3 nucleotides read TGCGCCAGCAGTGATTCCGCGTCGAGCTCCTACAATGAGCAGTTCTTC. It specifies CASSDSASSSYNEQFF.

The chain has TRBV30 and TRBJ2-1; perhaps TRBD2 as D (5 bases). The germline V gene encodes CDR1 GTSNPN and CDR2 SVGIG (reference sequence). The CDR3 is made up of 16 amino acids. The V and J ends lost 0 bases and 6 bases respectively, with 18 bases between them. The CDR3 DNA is TGTGCCTGGAGTGTCGGAAACCTGGGAGCTTCCAATGAGCAGTTCTTC. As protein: CAWSVGNLGASNEQFF.

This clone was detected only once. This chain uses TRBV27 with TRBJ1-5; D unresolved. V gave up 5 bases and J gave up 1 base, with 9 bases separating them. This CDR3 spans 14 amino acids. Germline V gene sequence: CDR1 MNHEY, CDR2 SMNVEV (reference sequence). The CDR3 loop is CASSVARSNQPQHF. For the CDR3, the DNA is TGTGCCAGCAGTGTAGCACGGAGCAATCAGCCCCAGCATTTT.

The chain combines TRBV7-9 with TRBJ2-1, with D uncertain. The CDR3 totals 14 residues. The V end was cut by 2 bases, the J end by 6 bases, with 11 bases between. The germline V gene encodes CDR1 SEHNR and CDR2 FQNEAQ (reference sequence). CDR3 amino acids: CASSLLSRTNEQFF. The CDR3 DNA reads TGTGCCAGCAGCTTATTGTCTAGGACCAATGAGCAGTTCTTC.

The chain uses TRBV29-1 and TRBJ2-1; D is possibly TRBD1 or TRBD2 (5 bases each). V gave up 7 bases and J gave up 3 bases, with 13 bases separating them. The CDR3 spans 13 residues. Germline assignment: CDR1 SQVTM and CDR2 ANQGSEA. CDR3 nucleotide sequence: TGCAGCGGAGGGGATAAAAACTACAATGAGCAGTTCTTC. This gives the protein CSGGDKNYNEQFF.

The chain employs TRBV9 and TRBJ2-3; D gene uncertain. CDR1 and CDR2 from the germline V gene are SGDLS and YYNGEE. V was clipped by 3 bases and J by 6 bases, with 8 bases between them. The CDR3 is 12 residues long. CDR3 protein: CASSGGADTQYF. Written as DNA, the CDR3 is TGTGCCAGCAGCGGGGGTGCGGATACGCAGTATTTT.